These 2 T cell receptor beta chains originate from one sample sequenced in a study of T cell clones after liver transplantation (dated by TCRdb to between 2017 and 2020). The time point tag for this specimen amounts to: pre-transplant. Preparation of the library involved the immunoSEQ multiplex PCR assay. TCRdb obtained this table from immuneACCESS and retained in-frame rearrangements with V and J assigned. These tables miss some clones; where compared with another copy, unresolved V genes account for less than half of the shortfall, and the remainder is unexplained. The table for this sample lists 6,000 or so clones; approximately 84% of them were counted only once. The ten most abundant clones make up around 33% of the sample. The sample here was CD8+ T cells from blood, taken before liver transplant. The receptor source for this set is a human donor who received a liver transplant.

This chain joins TRBV5-6 and TRBJ2-7; D is ambiguous. This CDR3 comprises 14 residues. V shed 1 base and J shed 2 bases, with 10 bases lying between them. Germline V gene sequence: CDR1 SGHDT, CDR2 YYEEEE. The CDR3 sequence is CASSLISKTYEQYF. CDR3 in DNA: TGTGCCAGCAGCTTGATCTCCAAGACCTACGAGCAGTACTTC. The variable domain in full, completed from reference TRBV5-6 and TRBJ2-7, reads DAGVTQSPTHLIKTRGQQVTLRCSPKSGHDTVSWYQQALGQGPQFIFQYYEEEERQRGNFPDRFSGHQFPNYSSELNVNALLLGDSALYLCASSLISKTYEQYFGPGTRLTVT.

The rearrangement uses TRBV4-1 and TRBJ2-3; TRBD2 is a possible D gene (6 bases). CDR3 length: 17 amino acids. Looked up from germline, CDR1 is MGHRA and CDR2 is YSYEKL. Trimming removed 0 bases at V and 0 bases at J, with 13 bases between. The chain's CDR3 is CASSQEEAGPSTDTQYF. In nucleotides, the CDR3 is TGCGCCAGCAGCCAAGAGGAGGCGGGGCCAAGCACAGATACGCAGTATTTT.